This paragraph reports one T cell receptor beta chain. Its antigen is unknown. This CDR3 region has 14 residues. Germline loops: CDR1 DFQATT, CDR2 SNEGSKA (reference sequence). V was pared by 5 bases and J by 0 bases, with 13 bases between. Donors gave 8.5 to 10 milliliters of peripheral blood apiece. Primers used in a second PCR of roughly 7 to 12 cycles were a sample-barcoded 5' primer and a J-beta primer mix. From the 5' RACE reads, TCRdb called clonotypes with MiXCR, one entry per CDR3 protein. This sample yields about 1,500,000 distinct CDR3 sequences, of which 28% are seen a single time; 7% to 9% belongs to the top ten. This sample is part of a study of blood T cells in healthy people across ages. Study-wide points: Strong correlation linked observed beta diversity and percent naive T cells. Whereas aged donors had fewer naive CD4+ cells, long-lived donors had more of them and higher diversity. Among T cells, TCR beta diversity per million cells dropped roughly linearly as age rose.

The sample consisted of blood. The chain carries TRBV20-1 and TRBJ1-1; D is uncertain. The clonotype was recovered from a woman younger than 45 in good health. The CDR3 coding sequence is TGCAGTGCTGAGCCTAGGCGGATGAACACTGAAGCTTTCTTT. This gives the protein CSAEPRRMNTEAFF.